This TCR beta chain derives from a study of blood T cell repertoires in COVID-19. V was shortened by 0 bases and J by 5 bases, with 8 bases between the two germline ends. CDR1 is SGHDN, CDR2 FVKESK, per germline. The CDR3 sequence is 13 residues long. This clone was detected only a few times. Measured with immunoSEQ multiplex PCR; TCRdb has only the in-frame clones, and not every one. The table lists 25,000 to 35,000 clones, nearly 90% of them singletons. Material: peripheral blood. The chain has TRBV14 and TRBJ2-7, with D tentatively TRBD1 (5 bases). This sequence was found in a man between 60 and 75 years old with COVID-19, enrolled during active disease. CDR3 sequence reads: CASSQDQGDEQYF. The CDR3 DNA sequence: TGTGCCAGCAGCCAAGATCAAGGGGACGAGCAGTACTTC.